The next 5 T cell receptor beta chains were all read from a single sample in a study of blood T cell repertoires in COVID-19. Using immunoSEQ multiplex PCR, the repertoire was profiled, and TCRdb retains in-frame clones only, with some absent. This repertoire shows fewer than 250,000 clones, roughly 84% found once; its top ten account for 8% to 11%. Sequencing was done on a sample of peripheral blood. The origin of the receptors is an elderly woman with COVID-19, enrolled during active disease.

The chain recombines TRBV10-2 with TRBJ2-1, with 9 positions matching TRBD2. Trimming took 6 bases from V and 8 from J; bases not matched to a gene: 5. Per the germline V gene, CDR1 is WSHSY and CDR2 is SAAADI. The CDR3 consists of 13 residues. CDR3 bases: TGCGCCAGCAGGCGGGGGGGCCAGTATGAGCAGTTCTTC. Translating it yields CASRRGGQYEQFF.

V usage is TRBV5-1 and J usage is TRBJ2-5; 9 bases align to TRBD2. The length of the CDR3 is 15 residues. Trimming took 0 bases from V and 5 from J; bases not matched to a gene: 5. In germline, CDR1 is SGHRS, CDR2 YFSETQ. CDR3: CASSLAGGGAETQYF. The CDR3 DNA is TGCGCCAGCAGCTTGGCAGGCGGGGGGGCGGAGACCCAGTACTTC.

CDR3 residues: CASSLRGVGTDTQYF. The CDR3 nucleotides are TGTGCCAGCAGCCTACGGGGGGTTGGCACAGATACGCAGTATTTT. The chain has TRBV7-2 and TRBJ2-3; 7 nucleotides align to TRBD2. The CDR3 covers 15 residues. Germline V gene sequence: CDR1 SGHTA, CDR2 FQGNSA. The V and J ends lost 5 bases and 1 base, in that order; junction bases with no gene match: 6.

The V and J genes are TRBV28 and TRBJ2-5, with 12 bases matching TRBD2. Germline CDR1 MDHEN, CDR2 SYDVKM. CDR3 length: 16 amino acids. V was pared by 4 bases and J by 3 bases, with 6 bases of the junction left unmatched. Here the CDR3 reads CASSSSTSGGKETQYF. The CDR3 DNA sequence: TGTGCCAGCAGTTCCTCGACTAGCGGGGGAAAAGAGACCCAGTACTTC.

The chain links TRBV7-2 to TRBJ2-1; tentative D call: TRBD2 (6 bases). In germline, CDR1 is SGHTA, CDR2 FQGNSA. CDR3 length equals 17 residues. The V end lost 0 bases, the J end lost 4 bases, and 16 bases lay between the germline ends. CDR3 nucleotides: TGTGCCAGCAGCTTAGCCTGGGAGCGGGTAAGATACAATGAGCAGTTCTTC. Residues: CASSLAWERVRYNEQFF.